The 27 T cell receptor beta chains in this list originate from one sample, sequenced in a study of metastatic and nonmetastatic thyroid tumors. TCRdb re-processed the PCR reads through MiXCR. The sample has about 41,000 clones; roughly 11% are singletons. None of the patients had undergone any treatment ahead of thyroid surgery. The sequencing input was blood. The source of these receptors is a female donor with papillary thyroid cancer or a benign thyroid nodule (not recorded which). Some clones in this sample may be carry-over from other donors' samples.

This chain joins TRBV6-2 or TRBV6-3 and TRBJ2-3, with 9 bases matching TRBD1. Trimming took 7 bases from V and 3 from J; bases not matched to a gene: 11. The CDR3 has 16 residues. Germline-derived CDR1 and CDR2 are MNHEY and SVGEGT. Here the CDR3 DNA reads TGTGCCAGCACCTCGGGACAGGGTTTAGGTACAGATACGCAGTATTTT. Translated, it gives CASTSGQGLGTDTQYF.

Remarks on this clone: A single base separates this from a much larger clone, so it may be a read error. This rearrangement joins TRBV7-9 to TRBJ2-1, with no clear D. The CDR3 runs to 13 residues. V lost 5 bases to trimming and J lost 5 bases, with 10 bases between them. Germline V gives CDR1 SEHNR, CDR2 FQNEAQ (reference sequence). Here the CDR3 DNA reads TGTGCCAGCAGCCACCTGGTAAACAATGAGCAGTTCTTC. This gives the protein CASSHLVNNEQFF.

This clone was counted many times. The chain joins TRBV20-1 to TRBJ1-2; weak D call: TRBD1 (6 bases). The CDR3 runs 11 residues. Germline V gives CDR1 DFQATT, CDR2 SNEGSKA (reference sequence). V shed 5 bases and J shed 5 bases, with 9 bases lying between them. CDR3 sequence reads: CSASQGYGYTF. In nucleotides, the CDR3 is TGCAGTGCTTCTCAGGGGTATGGCTACACCTTC.

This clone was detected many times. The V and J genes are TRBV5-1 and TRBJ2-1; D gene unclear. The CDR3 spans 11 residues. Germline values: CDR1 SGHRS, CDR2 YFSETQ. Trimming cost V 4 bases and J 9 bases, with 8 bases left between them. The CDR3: CASSTSGEQFF. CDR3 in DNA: TGCGCCAGCAGCACATCTGGTGAGCAGTTCTTC.

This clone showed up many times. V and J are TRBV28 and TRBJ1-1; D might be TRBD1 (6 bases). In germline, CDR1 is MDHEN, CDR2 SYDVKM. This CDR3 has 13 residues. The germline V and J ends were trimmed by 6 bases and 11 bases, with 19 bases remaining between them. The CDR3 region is CASSRERTDPAFF. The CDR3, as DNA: TGTGCCAGCAGCCGAGAGAGGACAGATCCTGCTTTCTTT.

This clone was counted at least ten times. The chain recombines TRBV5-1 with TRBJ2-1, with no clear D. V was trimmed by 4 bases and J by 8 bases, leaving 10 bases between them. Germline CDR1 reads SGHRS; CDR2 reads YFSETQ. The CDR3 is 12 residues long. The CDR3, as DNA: TGCGCCAGCAGCAGGAACGGCGATGAGCAGTTCTTC. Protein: CASSRNGDEQFF.

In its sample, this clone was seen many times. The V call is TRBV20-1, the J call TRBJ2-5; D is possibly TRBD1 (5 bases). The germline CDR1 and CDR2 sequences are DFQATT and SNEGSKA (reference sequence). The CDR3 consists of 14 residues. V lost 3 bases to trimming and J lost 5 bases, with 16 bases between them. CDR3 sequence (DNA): TGCAGTGCTAGCGGTCAAAGGGGTGGCGAGACCCAGTACTTC. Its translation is CSASGQRGGETQYF.

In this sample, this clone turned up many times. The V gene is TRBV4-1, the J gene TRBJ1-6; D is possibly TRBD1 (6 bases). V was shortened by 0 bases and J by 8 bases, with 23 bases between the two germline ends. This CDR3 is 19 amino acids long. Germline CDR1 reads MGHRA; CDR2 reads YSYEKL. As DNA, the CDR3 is TGCGCCAGCAGCCAAGATCCCGGGGGGGGGCTCGGTAGGGATTCACCCCTCCACTTT. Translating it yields CASSQDPGGGLGRDSPLHF.

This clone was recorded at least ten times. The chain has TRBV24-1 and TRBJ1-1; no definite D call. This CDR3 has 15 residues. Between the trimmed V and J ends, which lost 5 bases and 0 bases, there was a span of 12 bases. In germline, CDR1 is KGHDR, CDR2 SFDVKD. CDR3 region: CATSAVRALNTEAFF. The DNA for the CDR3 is TGTGCCACCAGTGCGGTACGGGCTCTGAACACTGAAGCTTTCTTT.

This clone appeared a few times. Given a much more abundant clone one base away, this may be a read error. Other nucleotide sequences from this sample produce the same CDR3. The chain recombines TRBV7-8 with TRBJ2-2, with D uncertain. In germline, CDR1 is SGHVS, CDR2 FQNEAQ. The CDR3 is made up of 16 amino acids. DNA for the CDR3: TGTGCCAGCAGCTTAGGCGTCCCGGGTCGGGCCGGCGAGCTGTTTTTT. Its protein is CASSLGVPGRAGELFF. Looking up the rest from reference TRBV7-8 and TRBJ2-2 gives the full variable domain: GAGVSQSPRYKVAKRGQDVALRCDPISGHVSLFWYQQALGQGPEFLTYFQNEAQLDKSGLPSDRFFAERPEGSVSTLKIQRTQQEDSAVYLCASSLGVPGRAGELFFGEGSRLTVL.

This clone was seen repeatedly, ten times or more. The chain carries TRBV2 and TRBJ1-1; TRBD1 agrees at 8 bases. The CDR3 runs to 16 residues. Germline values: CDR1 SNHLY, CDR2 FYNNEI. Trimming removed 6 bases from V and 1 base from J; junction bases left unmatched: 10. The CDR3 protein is CASSPHAQGANTEAFF. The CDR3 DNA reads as TGTGCCAGCAGCCCACATGCGCAGGGGGCGAACACTGAAGCTTTCTTT.

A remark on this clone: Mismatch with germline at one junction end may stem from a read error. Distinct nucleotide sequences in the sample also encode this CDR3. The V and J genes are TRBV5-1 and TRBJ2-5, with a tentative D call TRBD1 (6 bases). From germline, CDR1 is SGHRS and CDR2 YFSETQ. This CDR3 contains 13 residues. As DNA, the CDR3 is TGCGCCAGCAGCTTCTCCTCTACAGGGAACGTAGAGTTC. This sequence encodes CASSFSSTGNVEF.

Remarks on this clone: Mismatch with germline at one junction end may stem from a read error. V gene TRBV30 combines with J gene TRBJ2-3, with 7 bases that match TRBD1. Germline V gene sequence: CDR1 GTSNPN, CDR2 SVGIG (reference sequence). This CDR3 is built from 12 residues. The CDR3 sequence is CVWSRGTDTQYF. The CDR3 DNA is TGTGTCTGGAGCAGGGGGACAGATACGCAGTATTTT.

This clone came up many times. The chain's CDR3 is CASSLHWDSNQPQHF. CDR3 sequence (DNA): TGTGCCAGCAGTCTTCACTGGGATAGCAATCAGCCCCAGCATTTT. The rearrangement links TRBV6-2 or TRBV6-3 to TRBJ1-5; unclear D gene. CDR1 and CDR2 (germline): MNHEY, SVGEGT. V was trimmed by 5 bases and J by 0 bases, leaving 11 bases between them. The CDR3 is 15 amino acids.

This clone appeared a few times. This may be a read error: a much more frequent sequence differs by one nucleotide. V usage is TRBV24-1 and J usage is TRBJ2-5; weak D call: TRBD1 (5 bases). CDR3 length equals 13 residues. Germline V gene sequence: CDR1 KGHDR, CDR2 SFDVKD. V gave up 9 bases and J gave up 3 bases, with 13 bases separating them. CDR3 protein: CATSWGSEETQYF. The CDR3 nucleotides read TGTGCCACCTCCTGGGGCTCGGAAGAGACCCAGTACTTC.

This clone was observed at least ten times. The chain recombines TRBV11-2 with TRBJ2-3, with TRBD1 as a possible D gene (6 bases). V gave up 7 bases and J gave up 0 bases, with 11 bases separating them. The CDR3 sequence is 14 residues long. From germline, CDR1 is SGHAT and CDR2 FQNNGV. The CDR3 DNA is TGTGCCAGCACCGCGAGGGGGAGCACAGATACGCAGTATTTT. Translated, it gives CASTARGSTDTQYF.

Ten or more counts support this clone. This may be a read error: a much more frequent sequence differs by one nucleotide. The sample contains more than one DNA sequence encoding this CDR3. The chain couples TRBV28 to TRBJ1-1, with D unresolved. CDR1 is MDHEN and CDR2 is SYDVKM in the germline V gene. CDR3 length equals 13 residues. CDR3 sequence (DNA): TGTGCCAGTTTGGACTCAATGAACACTGAAGCCTTCTTT. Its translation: CASLDSMNTEAFF.

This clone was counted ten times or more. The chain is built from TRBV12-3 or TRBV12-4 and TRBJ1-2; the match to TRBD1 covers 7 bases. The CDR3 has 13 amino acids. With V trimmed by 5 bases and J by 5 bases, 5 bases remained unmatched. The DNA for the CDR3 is TGTGCCAGCAGTCCCCAGGGGGAGTATGGCTACACCTTC. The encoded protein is CASSPQGEYGYTF.

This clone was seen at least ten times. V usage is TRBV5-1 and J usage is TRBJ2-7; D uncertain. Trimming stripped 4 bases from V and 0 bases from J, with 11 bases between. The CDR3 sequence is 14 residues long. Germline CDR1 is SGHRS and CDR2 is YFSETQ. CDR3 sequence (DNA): TGCGCCAGCAGCGACATTAGGATCTCCTACGAGCAGTACTTC. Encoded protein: CASSDIRISYEQYF.

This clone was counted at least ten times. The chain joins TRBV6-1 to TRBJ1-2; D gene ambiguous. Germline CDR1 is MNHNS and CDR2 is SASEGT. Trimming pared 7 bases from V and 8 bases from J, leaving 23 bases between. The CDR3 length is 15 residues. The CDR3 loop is CASTHLGFPSQGYTF. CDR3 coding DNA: TGTGCCAGCACCCACCTCGGGTTCCCCTCCCAGGGCTACACCTTC.

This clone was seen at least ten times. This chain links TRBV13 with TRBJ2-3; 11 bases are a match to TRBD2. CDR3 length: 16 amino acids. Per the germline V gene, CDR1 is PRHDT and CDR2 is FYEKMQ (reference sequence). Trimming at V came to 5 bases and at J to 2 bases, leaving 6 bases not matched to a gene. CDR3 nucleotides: TGTGCCAGCAGCCCGCCGGGACTAGCGGACACAGATACGCAGTATTTT. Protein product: CASSPPGLADTDTQYF.

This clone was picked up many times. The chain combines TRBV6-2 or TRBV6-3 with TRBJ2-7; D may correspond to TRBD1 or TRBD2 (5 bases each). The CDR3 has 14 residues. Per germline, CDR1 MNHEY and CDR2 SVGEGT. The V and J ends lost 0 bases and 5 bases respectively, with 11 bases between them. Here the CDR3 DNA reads TGTGCCAGCAGTTACTCGAGATCGGGGCACGAGCAGTACTTC. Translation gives CASSYSRSGHEQYF.

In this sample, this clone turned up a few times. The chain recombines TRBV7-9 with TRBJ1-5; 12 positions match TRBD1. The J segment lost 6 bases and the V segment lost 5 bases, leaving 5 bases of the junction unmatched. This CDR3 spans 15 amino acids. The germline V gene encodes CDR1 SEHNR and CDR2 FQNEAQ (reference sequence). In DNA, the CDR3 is TGTGCCAGCAGCAGCGGGACAGGGGGCGGTCAGCCCCAGCATTTT. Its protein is CASSSGTGGGQPQHF.

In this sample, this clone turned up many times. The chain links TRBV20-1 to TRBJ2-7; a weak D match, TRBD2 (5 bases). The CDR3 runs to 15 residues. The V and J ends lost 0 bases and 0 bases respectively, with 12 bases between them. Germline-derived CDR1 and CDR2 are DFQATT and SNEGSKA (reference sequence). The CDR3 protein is CSARDHTGISYEQYF. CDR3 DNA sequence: TGCAGTGCTAGAGATCACACCGGGATCTCCTACGAGCAGTACTTC.

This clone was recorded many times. CDR3 DNA sequence: TGTGCCAGCAGACCCCTTAGCACAGATACGCAGTATTTT. Its protein product is CASRPLSTDTQYF. The chain carries TRBV12-3 or TRBV12-4 and TRBJ2-3; D remains unclear. V lost 6 bases to trimming and J lost 0 bases, with 7 bases between them. CDR3 length: 13 amino acids.

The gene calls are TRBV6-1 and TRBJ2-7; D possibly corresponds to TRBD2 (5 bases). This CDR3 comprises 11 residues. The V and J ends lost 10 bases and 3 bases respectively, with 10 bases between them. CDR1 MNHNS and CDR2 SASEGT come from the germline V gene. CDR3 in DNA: TGTGCCATGAGGGTTTTCTACGAGCAGTACTTC. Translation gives CAMRVFYEQYF.

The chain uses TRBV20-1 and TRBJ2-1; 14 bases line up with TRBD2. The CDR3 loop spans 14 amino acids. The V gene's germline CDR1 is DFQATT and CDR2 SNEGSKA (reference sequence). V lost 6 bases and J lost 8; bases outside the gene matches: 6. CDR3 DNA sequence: TGCAGTGCAAACGGGACTAGCGGGAGATATGAGCAGTTCTTC. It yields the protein CSANGTSGRYEQFF.